This is a list of T cell receptor beta chains from one sample in a study of patients and donors after allogeneic stem cell transplantation. TCRdb processed the RT-PCR reads anew with MiXCR; each CDR3 protein has one entry. The sample holds 800,000 to 1,000,000 distinct CDR3 sequences, about a sixth seen once. The sample was blood, either unsorted or a sorted T cell fraction (not recorded which). These receptors originate from a human donor who was either an allogeneic HSCT recipient or a stem cell or donor lymphocyte infusion donor (not recorded which). It is not recorded whose cells these are; they may come from a transplant donor. Each CDR3 is given with its conserved first and last residue. Fields, in order: clone size, D gene, J gene, CDR3 length, V gene, CDR3 protein, CDR3 DNA. The D gene is left open where the match is weak. A clone size is listed for some rows: how often the clone was seen (once, few, many), or a class if it is expanded.

size: few
D: -
J: TRBJ2-7
length: 15
V: TRBV3-1
CDR3: CASSQDRRGRDEQYF
DNA: TGTGCCAGCAGCCAAGATCGGAGGGGCAGGGACGAGCAGTACTTC

size: few
D: -
J: TRBJ1-5
length: 13
V: TRBV6-6
CDR3: CASWGLSNQPQHF
DNA: TGTGCCAGCTGGGGGCTAAGTAATCAGCCCCAGCATTTT

size: -
D: -
J: TRBJ1-2
length: 16
V: TRBV7-3
CDR3: CASSLRFLVANYGYTF
DNA: TGTGCCAGCAGCTTACGATTCTTGGTAGCTAACTATGGCTACACCTTC

size: few
D: -
J: TRBJ2-7
length: 12
V: TRBV5-5
CDR3: CASSRLGVEQYF
DNA: TGTGCCAGCAGTCGGTTAGGGGTCGAGCAGTACTTC

size: -
D: -
J: TRBJ2-1
length: 16
V: TRBV12-3/TRBV12-4
CDR3: CASSRLTVPAYNEQFF
DNA: TGTGCCAGCAGCCGCCTGACGGTCCCCGCCTACAATGAGCAGTTCTTC

size: few
D: TRBD1
J: TRBJ1-5
length: 17
V: TRBV4-3
CDR3: CASSQVGQGKSNQPQHF
DNA: TGCGCCAGCAGCCAAGTGGGACAGGGGAAGAGCAATCAGCCCCAGCATTTT

size: -
D: -
J: TRBJ1-6
length: 15
V: TRBV20-1
CDR3: CSAYKSFSYNSPLHF
DNA: TGCAGTGCTTATAAGTCATTTTCATATAATTCACCCCTCCACTTT

size: -
D: -
J: TRBJ2-5
length: 14
V: TRBV5-1
CDR3: CASTIGGARETQYF
DNA: TGCGCCAGCACCATTGGCGGGGCTCGCGAGACCCAGTACTTC

size: few
D: -
J: TRBJ1-5
length: 14
V: TRBV5-6
CDR3: CASSYGTNNQPQHF
DNA: TGTGCCAGCAGCTACGGGACAAACAATCAGCCCCAGCATTTT

size: few
D: -
J: TRBJ2-7
length: 13
V: TRBV6-1
CDR3: CASTTSSSYEQYF
DNA: TGTGCCAGCACTACTAGCAGTTCCTACGAGCAGTACTTC

size: many
D: TRBD2
J: TRBJ2-2
length: 15
V: TRBV4-1
CDR3: CASSKGLPNTGELFF
DNA: TGCGCCAGCAGCAAGGGACTACCGAACACCGGGGAGCTGTTTTTT

size: -
D: -
J: TRBJ2-7
length: 13
V: TRBV20-1
CDR3: CSAGGGISYEQYF
DNA: TGCAGTGCAGGAGGGGGAATTTCCTACGAGCAGTACTTC

size: many
D: TRBD1
J: TRBJ2-7
length: 14
V: TRBV20-1
CDR3: CSARVPPGQGEQYF
DNA: TGCAGTGCTAGAGTCCCGCCTGGACAGGGAGAGCAGTACTTC

size: few
D: TRBD2
J: TRBJ2-2
length: 16
V: TRBV10-3
CDR3: CAISEPTSGGTGELFF
DNA: TGTGCCATCAGTGAGCCTACTAGCGGGGGGACCGGGGAGCTGTTTTTT

size: -
D: -
J: TRBJ1-1
length: 15
V: TRBV4-3
CDR3: CASSQDLRRNTEAFF
DNA: TGCGCCAGCAGCCAAGATCTGAGGAGGAACACTGAAGCTTTCTTT

size: -
D: -
J: TRBJ2-3
length: 13
V: TRBV25-1
CDR3: CASSRPGGDTQYF
DNA: TGTGCCAGCAGTCGCCCCGGGGGAGATACGCAGTATTTT

size: -
D: -
J: TRBJ2-1
length: 15
V: TRBV4-2
CDR3: CASSQGDPALNEQFF
DNA: TGTGCCAGCAGCCAAGGGGATCCGGCCCTCAATGAGCAGTTCTTC

size: few
D: -
J: TRBJ2-1
length: 14
V: TRBV5-6
CDR3: CASSQQGPYNEQFF
DNA: TGTGCCAGCAGCCAACAGGGTCCCTACAATGAGCAGTTCTTC

size: -
D: -
J: TRBJ2-7
length: 14
V: TRBV12-3/TRBV12-4
CDR3: CASSQTGRRGEQYF
DNA: TGTGCCAGCAGCCAGACAGGGAGGAGGGGCGAGCAGTACTTC

size: few
D: -
J: TRBJ2-3
length: 15
V: TRBV5-8
CDR3: CASSFGRSGWDTQYF
DNA: TGTGCCAGCAGCTTCGGTCGCTCAGGGTGGGATACGCAGTATTTT

size: -
D: -
J: TRBJ2-5
length: 15
V: TRBV9
CDR3: CASSLDPGTRETQYF
DNA: TGTGCCAGCAGCCTAGACCCCGGGACAAGAGAGACCCAGTACTTC

size: few
D: -
J: TRBJ2-3
length: 16
V: TRBV27
CDR3: CASSGARPGSTDTQYF
DNA: TGTGCCAGCAGCGGGGCTAGACCGGGTAGCACAGATACGCAGTATTTT